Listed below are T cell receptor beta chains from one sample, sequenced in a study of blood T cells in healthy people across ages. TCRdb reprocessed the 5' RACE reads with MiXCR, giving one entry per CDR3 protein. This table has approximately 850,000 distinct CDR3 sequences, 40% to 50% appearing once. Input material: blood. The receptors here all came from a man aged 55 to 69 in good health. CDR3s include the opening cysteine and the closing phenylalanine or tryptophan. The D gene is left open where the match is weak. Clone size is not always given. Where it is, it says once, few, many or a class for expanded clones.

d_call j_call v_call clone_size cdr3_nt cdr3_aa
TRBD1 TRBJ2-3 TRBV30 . TGTGCCTGGAGTAACCCAGTGAGGACAGGGTACGCCACAGATACGCAGTATTTT CAWSNPVRTGYATDTQYF
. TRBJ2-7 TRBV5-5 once TGTGCCAGCAGCTTTGGACAGTCCTTAAGCCGCGAGCAGTACTTC CASSFGQSLSREQYF
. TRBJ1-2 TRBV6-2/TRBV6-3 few TGTGCCAGCAGTTACCGGGCCCTAACAGCCTACACCTTC CASSYRALTAYTF
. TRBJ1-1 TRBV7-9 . TGTGCCAGCAGCTTAGGTGACCAGACTGAAGCTTTCTTT CASSLGDQTEAFF
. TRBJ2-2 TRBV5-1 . TGCGCCAGCAGCTTGGAGTTGAACGCGAACACCGGGGAGCTGTTTTTT CASSLELNANTGELFF
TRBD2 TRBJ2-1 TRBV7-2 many TGTGCCAGCAGCTTAGATCCTCTAGCGGGGGATCTGTTCTTC CASSLDPLAGDLFF
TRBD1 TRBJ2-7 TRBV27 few TGTGCCACCGCGACAGGGGGGCACGAGCAGTACTTC CATATGGHEQYF
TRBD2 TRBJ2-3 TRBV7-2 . TGTACCAGCAGCCCCTGGACTAGCGGGGGGGCGACAGATACGCAGTATTTT CTSSPWTSGGATDTQYF
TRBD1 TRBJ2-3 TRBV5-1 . TGCGCCAGCAGCTCCGACAGGGTGGTGGCAGATACGCAGTATTTT CASSSDRVVADTQYF
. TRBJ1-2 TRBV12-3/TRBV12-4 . TGTGCCAGCAGTTTAGCCGGTAACGGGAACTATGGCTACACCTTC CASSLAGNGNYGYTF
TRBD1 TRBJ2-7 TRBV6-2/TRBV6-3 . TGTGCCAGCAGTCTAAGGACAGGCCCCGAGCAGTACTTC CASSLRTGPEQYF
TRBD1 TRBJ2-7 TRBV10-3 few TGTGCCATCAAGGGCGTGCAGGGGGCCTACGAGCAGTACTTC CAIKGVQGAYEQYF
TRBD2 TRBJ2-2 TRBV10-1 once TGCGCCAGCAGTGAGTCGAGAGCGGGGGCCGGGGAGCTGTTTTTT CASSESRAGAGELFF
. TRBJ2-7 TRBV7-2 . TGTGCCAGCAGCCCCCGGGCACAGAGCTCCTGCGAGCAGTACTTC CASSPRAQSSCEQYF
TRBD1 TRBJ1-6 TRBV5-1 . TGCGCCAGCAGCCGCGGGACAGGGGGGGAATCACCCCTCCACTTT CASSRGTGGESPLHF
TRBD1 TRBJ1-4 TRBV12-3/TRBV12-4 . TGTGCCAGCAGTGGGGACAGGGGGCATCGAGAAGACGAAAAACTGTTTTTT CASSGDRGHREDEKLFF
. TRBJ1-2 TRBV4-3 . TGCGCCAGCAGCCAAGATCAGGGCGGCGGCTACACCTTC CASSQDQGGGYTF
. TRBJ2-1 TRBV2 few TGTGCCAGCAGTGAACAAAGGAGCAATGAGCAGTTCTTC CASSEQRSNEQFF
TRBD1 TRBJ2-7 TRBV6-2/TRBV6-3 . TGTGCCAGCAGTCGAACAGGGGTAAATGAGCAGTACTTC CASSRTGVNEQYF
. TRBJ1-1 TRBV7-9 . TGTGCCAGCAGCCCCCAGCGGACGGTCGGGGGGTCTGAAGCTTTCTTT CASSPQRTVGGSEAFF
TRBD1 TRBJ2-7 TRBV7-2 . TGTGCCAGCAGCCTAAAACCACAGGGGACCAATTTAGACCAGTACTTC CASSLKPQGTNLDQYF
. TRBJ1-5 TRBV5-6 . TGTGCCAGCAGCTCGGGAGGGTTTCAGCCCCAGCATTTT CASSSGGFQPQHF
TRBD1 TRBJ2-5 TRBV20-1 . TGCAGTGCTAGTGCGGGACAGGGGGTGAGGGAGCAGTACTTC CSASAGQGVREQYF
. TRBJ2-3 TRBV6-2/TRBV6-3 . TGTGCCAGCAAACGTAGAGAAGATACGCAGTATTTT CASKRREDTQYF
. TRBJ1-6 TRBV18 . TGTGCCAGCTCACCCTCGACAGCAGTCTTCGGGAATTCACCCCTCCACTTT CASSPSTAVFGNSPLHF
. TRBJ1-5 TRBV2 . TGTGCCAGCAGTGCCAGGGGTAGCGAGCCCCAGCATTTT CASSARGSEPQHF
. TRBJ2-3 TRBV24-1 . TGTGCCACCAGTGATGCCGCAGGGACCACAGATACGCAGTATTTT CATSDAAGTTDTQYF
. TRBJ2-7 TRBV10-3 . TGTGCCACGATAGGGAAGGCCTCCTACGAGCAGTACTTC CATIGKASYEQYF
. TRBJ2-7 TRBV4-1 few TGCGCCAGCAGCCACCAGAGAGGGGGCGAGCAGTACTTC CASSHQRGGEQYF
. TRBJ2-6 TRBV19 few TGTGCCAGTAGTAGGGACGGATCGCCTGGGGCCAACGTCCTGACTTTC CASSRDGSPGANVLTF
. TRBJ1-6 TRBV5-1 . TGCGCCAGCAGCTTTGGAGATTCTGGCTCCTATAATTCACCCCTCCACTTT CASSFGDSGSYNSPLHF
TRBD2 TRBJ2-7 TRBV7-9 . TGTGCCAGCAGCTTATACGGCGGGGGGGCCGACGAGCAGTACTTC CASSLYGGGADEQYF
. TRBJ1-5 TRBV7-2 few TGTGCCAGCAGCGCCTGGGGCAATCAGCCCCAGCATTTT CASSAWGNQPQHF
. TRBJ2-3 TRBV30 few TGTGCCTGGAGTGCCTCCTCTAGCACAGATACGCAGTATTTT CAWSASSSTDTQYF
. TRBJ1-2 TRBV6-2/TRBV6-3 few TGTGCCAGCAGACCAACCGGGCCTACCTATGGCTACACCTTC CASRPTGPTYGYTF
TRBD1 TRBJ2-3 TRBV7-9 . TGTGCCAGCAGCGTCGGACAGGGGAGCGGTACAGATACGCAGTATTTT CASSVGQGSGTDTQYF
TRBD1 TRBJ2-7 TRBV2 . TGTGCCAGCAACCCCTATGCCCGGGACAGCGAGCAGTACTTC CASNPYARDSEQYF
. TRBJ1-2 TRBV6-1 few TGTGCCAGCAGAAAAGACAGAAAAGATGGCTACACCTTC CASRKDRKDGYTF
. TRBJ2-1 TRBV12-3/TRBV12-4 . TGTGCCAGCAACATACAGGGATTTCCAAATGAGCAGTTCTTC CASNIQGFPNEQFF
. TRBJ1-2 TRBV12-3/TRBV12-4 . TGTGCCAGCAGTGGGCTACTAGAGGAGGCTAACTATGGCTACACCTTC CASSGLLEEANYGYTF
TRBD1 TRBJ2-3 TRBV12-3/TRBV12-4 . TGTGCCAGCAGTGACCGGGACAGGGGTATAGATACGCAGTATTTT CASSDRDRGIDTQYF
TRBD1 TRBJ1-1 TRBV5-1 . TGCGCCAGCAGCTTGATCACAGGGGGCACTCACACTGAAGCTTTCTTT CASSLITGGTHTEAFF
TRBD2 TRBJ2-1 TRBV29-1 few TGCAGCGCTAAGCGGGGGGGCCCTAATGAGCAGTTCTTC CSAKRGGPNEQFF